Listed below are T cell receptor beta chains from one sample, sequenced in a study of blood T cell repertoires in COVID-19. Here immunoSEQ multiplex PCR was the method, and the copy in TCRdb shows in-frame clones only, minus some. In the table there are about 300,000 clones, approximately 90% of which are singletons. The sequencing sample was made of peripheral blood. Receptor source: a woman aged 25 to 39 who had recovered from COVID-19. CDR3s include the opening cysteine and the closing phenylalanine or tryptophan.

v_gene	j_gene	CDR3aa
TRBV6-2/TRBV6-3	TRBJ1-2	CASTPKTGGPYGYTF
TRBV5-1	TRBJ1-2	CASSRGQGASANYGYTF
TRBV28	TRBJ1-5	CASRKVAGLDSNQPQHF
TRBV25-1	TRBJ1-2	CASSSADRGNGYTF
TRBV5-1	TRBJ2-7	CASSLGPSRNEQYF
TRBV14	TRBJ2-3	CASSQDSAGIGQF
TRBV30	TRBJ1-6	CAWSGTGFKSSYNSPLHF
TRBV6-1	TRBJ2-2	CASSEGRTNTGELFF
TRBV5-6	TRBJ2-5	CASSLFGTGLIGETQYF
TRBV4-3	TRBJ1-6	CASSQDPTGGDSSPLHF
TRBV25-1	TRBJ2-5	CASSDRTAQETQYF
TRBV11-2	TRBJ2-3	CASSLGPRRADGTDTQYF
TRBV7-9	TRBJ2-2	CASTLQGDTGELFF
TRBV6-5	TRBJ1-4	CASRPLGQANEKLFF
TRBV7-8	TRBJ1-1	CASSLAGNSGTEAFF